The 21 T cell receptor beta chains reported below all come from one sample, sequenced in a study of T cell responses to AZD1222 COVID-19 vaccine. Clones were sequenced by immunoSEQ multiplex PCR, and TCRdb holds only the in-frame ones, with some missing. The sample holds 100,000 to 150,000 clones, roughly nine tenths seen once. Sequenced material: peripheral blood, taken on day 0 of AZD1222 vaccination. The source of these receptors is an adult in good health.

This clone occurred once. This rearrangement joins TRBV29-1 to TRBJ2-2; D is undetermined. The CDR3 runs 12 residues. Germline CDR1 SQVTM, CDR2 ANQGSEA. Trimming removed 3 bases at V and 0 bases at J, with 2 bases between. Here the CDR3 DNA reads TGCAGCGTTGACTCGAACACCGGGGAGCTGTTTTTT. It specifies CSVDSNTGELFF.

The rearrangement joins TRBV6-5 to TRBJ1-4; TRBD1 is a possible D gene (6 bases). CDR1 is MNHEY, CDR2 SVGAGI, per germline. The CDR3 is made up of 14 amino acids. The V gene lost 7 bases and the J gene lost 4 bases, with 13 bases spanning the gap. The chain's CDR3 is CASTPQGSNEKLFF. CDR3 nucleotides: TGTGCCAGCACACCGCAGGGGAGTAATGAAAAACTGTTTTTT.

This clone was detected only a few times. Germline is not matched at one junction end, which may reflect a read error. The chain links TRBV7-6 to TRBJ2-2; D gene unclear. The CDR3 covers 17 residues. Germline lookup yields CDR1 SGHVS and CDR2 FNYEAQ. The CDR3 region is CASSLTVALSKTGELFF. CDR3 nucleotides: TGTGCCAGCAGCCTGACTGTCGCGTTATCGAAAACCGGGGAGCTGTTTTTT.

V is TRBV7-9 and J is TRBJ2-3; no definite D call. The V gene lost 1 base and the J gene lost 2 bases, with 13 bases spanning the gap. CDR1 is SEHNR and CDR2 is FQNEAQ in the germline V gene (reference sequence). This CDR3 has 16 amino acids. The CDR3 nucleotides are TGTGCCAGCAGCTTAGGGGTTGAGAAGACCACAGATACGCAGTATTTT. It codes for CASSLGVEKTTDTQYF.

The chain combines TRBV7-8 with TRBJ2-1; D gene unclear. Germline V gives CDR1 SGHVS, CDR2 FQNEAQ. Trimming pared 2 bases from V and 9 bases from J, leaving 11 bases between. This CDR3 has 13 amino acids. The CDR3 sequence is CASSLISPPEQFF. In nucleotides, the CDR3 is TGTGCCAGCAGCTTAATTAGCCCCCCTGAGCAGTTCTTC.

The V call is TRBV30, the J call TRBJ2-7, with D perhaps matching TRBD2 (6 bases). Germline V gene lookup returns CDR1 GTSNPN and CDR2 SVGIG (reference sequence). Trimming stripped 1 base from V and 12 bases from J, with 13 bases between. The CDR3 covers 11 residues. The CDR3 region is CAWSAFRGWYF. The CDR3 bases are TGTGCCTGGAGTGCATTCCGGGGGTGGTACTTC. The variable domain in full, completed from reference TRBV30 and TRBJ2-7, reads SQTIHQWPATLVQPVGSPLSLECTVEGTSNPNLYWYRQAAGRGLQLLFYSVGIGQISSEVPQNLSASRPQDRQFILSSKKLLLSDSGFYLCAWSAFRGWYFGPGTRLTVT.

This clone was seen just once. The chain has TRBV7-2 and TRBJ2-7; tentative D call: TRBD2 (5 bases). This CDR3 spans 15 amino acids. Germline CDR1 is SGHTA and CDR2 is FQGNSA. The ends were cut back, 5 bases at V and 0 bases at J, with 14 bases in the middle. CDR3 DNA sequence: TGTGCCAGCAGCAAAGAGGCGGGCCTCTCCTACGAGCAGTACTTC. It codes for CASSKEAGLSYEQYF.

This chain uses TRBV13 with TRBJ1-6; D may be TRBD1 (6 bases). This CDR3 is 14 amino acids long. Trimming cost V 2 bases and J 9 bases, with 11 bases left between them. Germline V gene sequence: CDR1 PRHDT, CDR2 FYEKMQ (reference sequence). CDR3 residues: CASSLQQGSSPLHF. The DNA of the CDR3 is TGTGCCAGCAGCTTACAACAGGGTAGTTCACCCCTCCACTTT.

V gene TRBV5-6 combines with J gene TRBJ1-1, with no clear D. CDR1 and CDR2 from the germline V gene are SGHDT and YYEEEE. The germline V and J ends were trimmed by 3 bases and 5 bases, with 8 bases remaining between them. CDR3 length: 12 residues. The CDR3 region has the DNA TGTGCCAGCAGCTCTTTGGGGACTGAAGCTTTCTTT. Amino acids: CASSSLGTEAFF.

J is TRBJ2-3 and V is TRBV2; 8 nucleotides line up with TRBD2. The CDR3 length is 13 residues. V was pared by 3 bases and J by 8 bases, with 4 bases of the junction left unmatched. Germline V gene data show CDR1 as SNHLY and CDR2 as FYNNEI. CDR3 region: CASSDAGGATQYF. The DNA for the CDR3 is TGTGCCAGCAGTGATGCGGGGGGAGCTACGCAGTATTTT.

This sequence joins TRBV9 and TRBJ1-6, with 8 bases identical to TRBD1. Germline V gene lookup returns CDR1 SGDLS and CDR2 YYNGEE. With V trimmed by 0 bases and J by 4 bases, 6 bases remained unmatched. CDR3 size: 17 residues. The CDR3 loop is CASSVGGQVLYNSPLHF. The DNA of the CDR3 is TGTGCCAGCAGCGTAGGGGGACAGGTTCTATATAATTCACCCCTCCACTTT.

The CDR3 DNA follows: TGTGCCACCAGTGATCCCGGGGGCTATGGCTACACCTTC. Translation: CATSDPGGYGYTF. The chain uses TRBV24-1 and TRBJ1-2, with D tentatively TRBD1 (5 bases). Germline V gene sequence: CDR1 KGHDR, CDR2 SFDVKD. The length of the CDR3 is 13 residues. V was shortened by 3 bases and J by 4 bases, with 8 bases between the two germline ends.

This clone was detected only a few times. The V call is TRBV9, the J call TRBJ1-1, with D perhaps matching TRBD1 (5 bases). The V end lost 3 bases, the J end lost 0 bases, and 12 bases lay between the germline ends. Germline V CDR1 and CDR2: SGDLS, YYNGEE. This CDR3 has 15 amino acids. The CDR3 loop is CASSAATVLNTEAFF. In nucleotides, the CDR3 is TGTGCCAGCAGCGCAGCGACAGTACTGAACACTGAAGCTTTCTTT.

This clone was counted a few times. The J gene is TRBJ2-7, the V gene TRBV28, with a tentative D call TRBD2 (6 bases). The CDR3 totals 17 residues. Trimming left V 8 bases short and J 5 bases short, with 28 bases between. CDR1 and CDR2 from the germline V gene are MDHEN and SYDVKM. CDR3 DNA sequence: TGTGCCAGCGCGTACCACTTGGGAGGTTCCCAATCTGACGAGCAGTACTTC. As protein: CASAYHLGGSQSDEQYF.

CDR3 loop: CASSLRRVGNIQYF. DNA of the CDR3: TGTGCCAGCAGCTTGCGCAGGGTTGGCAACATTCAGTACTTC. The chain recombines TRBV5-6 with TRBJ2-4; tentatively, D is TRBD1 (5 bases). The ends were cut back, 1 base at V and 7 bases at J, with 12 bases in the middle. The CDR3 runs to 14 residues. The germline gives CDR1 SGHDT, CDR2 YYEEEE.

Written as DNA, the CDR3 is TGTGCCATCAGTGAGTCTGGCAATCAGCCCCAGCATTTT. This translates into CAISESGNQPQHF. The chain joins TRBV10-3 to TRBJ1-5, with D hard to call. The CDR3 runs to 13 residues. Trimming cost V 0 bases and J 2 bases, with 2 bases left between them. CDR1 is ENHRY, CDR2 SYGVKD, per germline.

The chain has TRBV28 and TRBJ2-7, with no clear D. V lost 6 bases, J lost 4 bases, and 13 bases lay in between. This CDR3 is built from 13 residues. The germline gives CDR1 MDHEN, CDR2 SYDVKM. CDR3 coding DNA: TGTGCCAGCAGCTTCCCCGGCTCTTACGAGCAGTACTTC. Amino acids: CASSFPGSYEQYF.

This chain joins TRBV9 and TRBJ1-3; D might be TRBD1 (5 bases). Between the trimmed V and J ends, which lost 4 bases and 4 bases, there was a span of 9 bases. The CDR3 has 13 residues. The V gene's germline CDR1 is SGDLS and CDR2 YYNGEE. The chain's CDR3 is CASSPGGGNTIYF. CDR3 in DNA: TGTGCCAGCAGCCCGGGGGGAGGAAACACCATATATTTT.

This sequence joins TRBV28 and TRBJ2-1, with D possibly being TRBD1 or TRBD2 (5 bases each). The germline V and J ends were trimmed by 4 bases and 8 bases, with 21 bases remaining between them. Per germline, CDR1 MDHEN and CDR2 SYDVKM. This CDR3 comprises 16 residues. CDR3 loop: CASSSLGPGLMDEQFF. Written as DNA, the CDR3 is TGTGCCAGCAGTTCGCTGGGACCAGGATTGATGGATGAGCAGTTCTTC.

The rearrangement uses TRBV11-2 and TRBJ2-6; 8 positions agree with TRBD1. CDR3 length: 18 residues. Per the germline V gene, CDR1 is SGHAT and CDR2 is FQNNGV. V gave up 0 bases and J gave up 2 bases; unmatched junction bases: 6. This chain's CDR3 is CASSLESQGAAGANVLTF. The CDR3 bases are TGTGCCAGCAGCTTAGAGTCGCAGGGGGCAGCTGGGGCCAACGTCCTGACTTTC.

The chain joins TRBV11-2 to TRBJ2-1; 9 bases map to TRBD2. With 1 base clipped from V and 12 bases from J, the junction kept 7 bases outside the gene matches. The CDR3 is 14 amino acids. The germline V gene has CDR1 SGHAT and CDR2 FQNNGV. The CDR3 here is CASSLARREGRQFF. As DNA, the CDR3 is TGTGCCAGCAGCTTAGCCCGGCGGGAGGGTCGGCAGTTCTTC. Filled out from reference TRBV11-2 and TRBJ2-1, the complete variable domain reads EAGVAQSPRYKIIEKRQSVAFWCNPISGHATLYWYQQILGQGPKLLIQFQNNGVVDDSQLPKDRFSAERLKGVDSTLKIQPAKLEDSAVYLCASSLARREGRQFFGPGTRLTVL.